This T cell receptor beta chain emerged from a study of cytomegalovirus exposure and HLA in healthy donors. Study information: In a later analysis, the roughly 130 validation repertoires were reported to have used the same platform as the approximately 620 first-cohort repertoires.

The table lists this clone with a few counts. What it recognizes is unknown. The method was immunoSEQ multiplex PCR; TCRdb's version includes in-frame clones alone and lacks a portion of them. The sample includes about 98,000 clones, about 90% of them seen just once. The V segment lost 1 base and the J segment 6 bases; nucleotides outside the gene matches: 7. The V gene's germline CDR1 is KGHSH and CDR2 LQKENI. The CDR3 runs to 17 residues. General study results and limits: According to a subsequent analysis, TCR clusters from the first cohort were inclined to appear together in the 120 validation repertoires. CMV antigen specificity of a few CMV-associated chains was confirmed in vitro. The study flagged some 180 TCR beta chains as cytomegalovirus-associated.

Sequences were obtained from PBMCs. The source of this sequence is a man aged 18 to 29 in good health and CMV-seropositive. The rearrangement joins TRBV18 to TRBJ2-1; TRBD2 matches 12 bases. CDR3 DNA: TGTGCCAGCTCACCACAAGCCGGGACTAGCGGGCCCAATGAGCAGTTCTTC. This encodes CASSPQAGTSGPNEQFF.